The source of this T cell receptor beta chain is a study of T cell responses to AZD1222 COVID-19 vaccine. Study-wide results and limits: No repertoire was sampled before or during the peak T cell response, only after it. Dominant at 160-218 and 743-854, vaccine-associated CD4 TCRs also spanned spike. The sample set comprised mostly white British donors with more females, and clonal diversity was possibly underestimated.

Germline V gene lookup returns CDR1 LGHDT and CDR2 YNNKEL (reference sequence). V lost 4 bases to trimming and J lost 7 bases, with 17 bases between them. This CDR3 spans 15 amino acids. Details on this clone: Antigen: not known.

The assay was immunoSEQ multiplex PCR, and TCRdb's table has in-frame clones only and misses some. The sample carries 150,000 to 200,000 clones, 70% to 90% recorded once. Source: peripheral blood, taken 28 days after the second dose of the MenACWY control vaccine. This receptor was taken from an adult who received the MenACWY meningococcal vaccine as a control. The gene calls are TRBV3-1 (or the pseudogene TRBV3-2) and TRBJ1-5, with a possible D match to TRBD1 (6 bases). The CDR3 sequence: CASSLSGGTGQPQHF. The CDR3 nucleotides read TGTGCCAGCAGCCTAAGTGGGGGAACAGGGCAGCCCCAGCATTTT.